This T cell receptor beta chain was captured by sequencing in a study of T cell responses to AZD1222 COVID-19 vaccine. Study-level background: Pooled together were second doses at about 4 or about 12 weeks. Study-level results: The breadth and depth of Spike-specific TCRs increased once two AZD1222 doses had been given.

The protocol was immunoSEQ multiplex PCR, while the TCRdb copy is restricted to in-frame clones and leaves out a portion. The sample holds fewer than 200,000 clones, 80% to 90% seen once. The V and J ends lost 4 bases and 4 bases respectively, with 9 bases between them. The germline V gene encodes CDR1 SGHNT and CDR2 YYREEE (reference sequence). This CDR3 contains 12 residues. For this clone: Its specificity is unknown. The identical CDR3 is also encoded by other nucleotide sequences in the sample.

Source: peripheral blood, taken on day 0 of AZD1222 vaccination. This clonotype was obtained from an adult in good health. V usage is TRBV5-4 and J usage is TRBJ2-7; D not resolved. Written as DNA, the CDR3 is TGTGCCAGCAGCCTAGACACTTACGAGCAGTACTTC. Its translation is CASSLDTYEQYF.